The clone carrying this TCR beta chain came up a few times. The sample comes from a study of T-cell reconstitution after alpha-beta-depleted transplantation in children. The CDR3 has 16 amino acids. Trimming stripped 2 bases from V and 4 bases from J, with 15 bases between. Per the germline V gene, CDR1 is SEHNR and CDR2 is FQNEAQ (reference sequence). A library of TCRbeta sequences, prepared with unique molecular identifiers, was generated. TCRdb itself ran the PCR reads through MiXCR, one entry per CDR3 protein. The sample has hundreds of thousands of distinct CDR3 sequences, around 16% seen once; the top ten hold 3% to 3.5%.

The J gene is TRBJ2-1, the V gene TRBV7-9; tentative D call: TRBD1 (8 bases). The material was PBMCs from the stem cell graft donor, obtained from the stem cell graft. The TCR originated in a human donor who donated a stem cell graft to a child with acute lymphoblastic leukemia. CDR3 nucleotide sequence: TGTGCCAGCAGCTTAAGCGGGACAGGATATTACAATGAGCAGTTCTTC. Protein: CASSLSGTGYYNEQFF.